This T cell receptor beta chain is drawn from a study of Graves' ophthalmopathy and Graves' hyperthyroidism. This clonotype was seen at least ten times. Germline V gives CDR1 MNHEY, CDR2 SMNVEV (reference sequence). V dropped 2 bases and J dropped 5 bases, with 25 bases sitting between them. The CDR3 has 20 amino acids. The sequenced template was RNA, covering the TCR beta CDR3 region. The library came from an HTBI-primed first-round RT-PCR and a second-round multiplex PCR. TCRdb re-called the multiplex PCR reads through MiXCR, storing one row per CDR3 protein. This table has hundreds of thousands of distinct CDR3 sequences, about 20% appearing once.

The J gene is TRBJ1-6, the V gene TRBV27, with D tentatively TRBD1 (5 bases). The sequence was obtained from a woman aged 18 to 35 with stable Graves' hyperthyroidism. Some clones in this sample may be carry-over from other donors' samples. Sequenced material: peripheral blood. CDR3: CASSLRAPYGTPLNNSPLHF. The CDR3 region has the DNA TGTGCCAGCAGTTTACGGGCCCCTTATGGGACTCCGCTGAATAATTCACCCCTCCACTTT.